This T cell receptor beta chain derives from a study of CD8 T cells in Susac syndrome. The RNA, 0.5 to 1 ug, was put through reverse transcription using random hexamers. TCRdb recomputed calls from the immunoSEQ multiplex PCR reads with MiXCR, one row per CDR3 protein. Of about 120,000 distinct CDR3 sequences in the sample, 85% to 95% are singletons; the top ten hold roughly 0.088%. CDR3 length equals 16 residues. The junction had 10 bases not matched to a gene; V was cut back by 5 bases and J by 4 bases. The germline CDR1 and CDR2 sequences are SGHRS and YFSETQ. The V call is TRBV5-1, the J call TRBJ2-1, with TRBD2 identical over 9 bases. Source material: CD4+ T cells from PBMCs. This TCR came from a human donor with multiple sclerosis. The DNA of the CDR3 is TGCGCCAGCAGACCGTCTCTAGCGGGGAATTACAATGAGCAGTTCTTC. Translation: CASRPSLAGNYNEQFF.